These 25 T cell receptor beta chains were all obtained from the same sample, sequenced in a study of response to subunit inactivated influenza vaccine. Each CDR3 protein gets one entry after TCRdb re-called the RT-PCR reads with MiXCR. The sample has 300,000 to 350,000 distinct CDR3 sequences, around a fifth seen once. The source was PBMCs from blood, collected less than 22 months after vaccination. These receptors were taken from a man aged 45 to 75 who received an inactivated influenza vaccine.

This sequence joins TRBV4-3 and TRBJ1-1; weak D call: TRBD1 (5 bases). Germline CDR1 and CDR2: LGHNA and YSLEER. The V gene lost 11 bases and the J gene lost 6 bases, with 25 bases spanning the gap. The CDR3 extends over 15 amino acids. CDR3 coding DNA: TGCGCCCGACGCCCCGACCCGTTCGGGACTTCTGAAGCTTTCTTT. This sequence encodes CARRPDPFGTSEAFF.

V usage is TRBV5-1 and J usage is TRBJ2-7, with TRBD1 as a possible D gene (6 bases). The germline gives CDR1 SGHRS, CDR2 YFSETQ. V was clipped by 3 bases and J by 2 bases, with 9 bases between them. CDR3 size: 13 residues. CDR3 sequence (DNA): TGCGCCAGCAGCTCGGACAGCGCCTACGAGCAGTACTTC. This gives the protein CASSSDSAYEQYF.

In DNA, the CDR3 is TGTGCCAGCAGCCGGGGACAGGGCGTAGGGTATGGCTACACCTTC. Its protein is CASSRGQGVGYGYTF. The V call is TRBV7-2, the J call TRBJ1-2; TRBD1 aligns across 9 bases. Germline V gene lookup returns CDR1 SGHTA and CDR2 FQGNSA. The CDR3 has 15 residues. V lost 5 bases, J lost 5 bases, and 9 bases stayed unmatched.

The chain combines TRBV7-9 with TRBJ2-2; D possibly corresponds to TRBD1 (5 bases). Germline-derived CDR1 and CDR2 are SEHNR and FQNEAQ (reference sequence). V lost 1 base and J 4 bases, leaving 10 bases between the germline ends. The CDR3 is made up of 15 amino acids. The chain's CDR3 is CASSLVTGATGELFF. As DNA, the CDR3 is TGTGCCAGCAGCTTAGTGACTGGGGCCACCGGGGAGCTGTTTTTT.

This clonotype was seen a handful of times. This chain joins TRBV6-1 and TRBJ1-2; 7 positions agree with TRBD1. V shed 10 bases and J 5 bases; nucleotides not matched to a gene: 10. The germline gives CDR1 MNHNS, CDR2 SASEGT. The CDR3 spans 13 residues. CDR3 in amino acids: CATKTGARYGYTF. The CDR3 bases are TGTGCCACAAAAACAGGGGCGAGGTATGGCTACACCTTC.

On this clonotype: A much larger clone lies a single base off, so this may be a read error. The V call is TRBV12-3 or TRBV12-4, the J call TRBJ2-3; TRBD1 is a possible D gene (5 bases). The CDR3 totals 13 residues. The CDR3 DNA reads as TGTGCCTGCAGCCTCTCAGGGACAGATACGCAGTATTTT. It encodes CACSLSGTDTQYF.

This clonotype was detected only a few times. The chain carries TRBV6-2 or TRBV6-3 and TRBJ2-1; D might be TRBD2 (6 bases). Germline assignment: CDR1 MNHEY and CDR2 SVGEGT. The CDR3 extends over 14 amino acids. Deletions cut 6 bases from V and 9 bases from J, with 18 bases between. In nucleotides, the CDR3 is TGTGCCAGCAGCGGGTGGGGGTCGGAGGGTGAGCAGTTCTTC. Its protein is CASSGWGSEGEQFF.

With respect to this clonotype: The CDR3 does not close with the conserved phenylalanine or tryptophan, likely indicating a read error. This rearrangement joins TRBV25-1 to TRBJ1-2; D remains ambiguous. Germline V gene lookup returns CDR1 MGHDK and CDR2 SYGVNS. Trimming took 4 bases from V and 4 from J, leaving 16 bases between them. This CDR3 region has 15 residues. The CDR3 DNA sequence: TGTGCCAGCAGTGGGCTGGGCTGGGTCGGCTATGGCTACACCTTA. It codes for CASSGLGWVGYGYTL.

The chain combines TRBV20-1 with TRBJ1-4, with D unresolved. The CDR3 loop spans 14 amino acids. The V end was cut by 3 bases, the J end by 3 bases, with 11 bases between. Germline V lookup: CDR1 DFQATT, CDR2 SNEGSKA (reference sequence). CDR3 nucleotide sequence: TGCAGTGCTAGGAGTGGGCAATCTAATGAAAAACTGTTTTTT. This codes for CSARSGQSNEKLFF.

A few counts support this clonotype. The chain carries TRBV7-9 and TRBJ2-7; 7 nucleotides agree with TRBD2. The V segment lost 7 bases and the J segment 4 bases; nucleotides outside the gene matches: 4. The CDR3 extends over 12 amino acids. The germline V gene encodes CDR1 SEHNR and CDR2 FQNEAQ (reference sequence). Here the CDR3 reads CASTQRGYEQYF. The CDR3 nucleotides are TGTGCCAGCACCCAGCGGGGATACGAGCAGTACTTC.

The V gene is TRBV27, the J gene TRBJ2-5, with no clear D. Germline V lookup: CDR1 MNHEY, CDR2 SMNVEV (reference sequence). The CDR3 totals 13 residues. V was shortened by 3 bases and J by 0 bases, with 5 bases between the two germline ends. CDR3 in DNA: TGTGCCAGCAGTTTGACCTACCAAGAGACCCAGTACTTC. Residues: CASSLTYQETQYF.

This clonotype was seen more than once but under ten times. CDR3 nucleotide sequence: TGCAGTGCTAGAGATCCCGGGGGACAGTTGAACACTGAAGCTTTCTTT. This translates into CSARDPGGQLNTEAFF. The chain recombines TRBV20-1 with TRBJ1-1, with 7 bases that match TRBD1. V lost 0 bases, J lost 0 bases, and 7 bases stayed unmatched. The CDR3 runs to 16 residues. The germline V gene has CDR1 DFQATT and CDR2 SNEGSKA (reference sequence).

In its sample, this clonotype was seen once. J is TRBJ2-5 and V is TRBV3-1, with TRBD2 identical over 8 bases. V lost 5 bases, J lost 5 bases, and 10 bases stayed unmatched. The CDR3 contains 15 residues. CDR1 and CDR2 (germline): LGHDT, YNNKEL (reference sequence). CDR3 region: CASSFGLAALETQYF. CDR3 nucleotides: TGTGCCAGCAGCTTCGGACTAGCCGCCTTGGAGACCCAGTACTTC.

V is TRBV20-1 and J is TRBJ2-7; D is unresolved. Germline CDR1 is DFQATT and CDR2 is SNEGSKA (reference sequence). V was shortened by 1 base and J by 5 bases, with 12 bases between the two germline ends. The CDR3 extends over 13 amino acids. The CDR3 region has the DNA TGCAGTGCTAGAGGAGACTTTCTCCACGAGCAGTACTTC. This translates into CSARGDFLHEQYF.

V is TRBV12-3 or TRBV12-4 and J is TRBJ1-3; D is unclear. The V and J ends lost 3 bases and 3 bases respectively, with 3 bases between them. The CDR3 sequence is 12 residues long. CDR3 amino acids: CASSFFGNTIYF. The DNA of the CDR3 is TGTGCCAGCAGTTTTTTTGGAAACACCATATATTTT.

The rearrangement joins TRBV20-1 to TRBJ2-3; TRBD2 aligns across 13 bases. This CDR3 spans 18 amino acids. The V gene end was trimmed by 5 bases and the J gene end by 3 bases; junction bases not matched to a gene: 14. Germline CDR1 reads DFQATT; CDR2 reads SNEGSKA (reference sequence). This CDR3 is CSARTGLAGPGTTDTQYF. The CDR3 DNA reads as TGCAGTGCTCGAACGGGACTAGCGGGGCCGGGTACGACAGATACGCAGTATTTT.

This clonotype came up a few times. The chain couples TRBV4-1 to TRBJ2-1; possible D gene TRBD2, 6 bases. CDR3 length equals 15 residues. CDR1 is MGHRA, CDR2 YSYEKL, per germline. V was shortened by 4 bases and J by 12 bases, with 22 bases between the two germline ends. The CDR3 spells CASSLRGGTPGRQFF. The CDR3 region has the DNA TGCGCCAGCAGCCTAAGAGGAGGGACCCCCGGTAGGCAGTTCTTC.

The CDR3 nucleotides read TGCGCCAGCAGCTGGGGTACCCAAGAGACCCAGTACTTC. The encoded protein is CASSWGTQETQYF. The V call is TRBV5-1, the J call TRBJ2-5, with unresolved D. Deletions cut 3 bases from V and 1 base from J, with 7 bases between. The CDR3 length is 13 residues. Looked up from germline, CDR1 is SGHRS and CDR2 is YFSETQ. The full variable domain, completed using reference TRBV5-1 and TRBJ2-5, is KAGVTQTPRYLIKTRGQQVTLSCSPISGHRSVSWYQQTPGQGLQFLFEYFSETQRNKGNFPGRFSGRQFSNSRSEMNVSTLELGDSALYLCASSWGTQETQYFGPGTRLLVL.

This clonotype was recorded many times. The CDR3 region is CAISPTGSSGNTIYF. For the CDR3, the DNA is TGTGCCATCAGCCCGACAGGGAGCTCTGGAAACACCATATATTTT. The chain couples TRBV10-3 to TRBJ1-3, with TRBD1 matching 7 bases. This CDR3 is built from 15 residues. Trimming took 6 bases from V and 0 from J; bases not matched to a gene: 5. The germline V gene encodes CDR1 ENHRY and CDR2 SYGVKD.

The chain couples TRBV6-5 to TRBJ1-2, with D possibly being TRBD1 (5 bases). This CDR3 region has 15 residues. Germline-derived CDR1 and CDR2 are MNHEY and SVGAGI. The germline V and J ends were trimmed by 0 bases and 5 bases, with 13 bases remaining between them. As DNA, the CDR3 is TGTGCCAGCAGTTACTCCCGTAGGGGCCAATATGGCTACACCTTC. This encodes CASSYSRRGQYGYTF.

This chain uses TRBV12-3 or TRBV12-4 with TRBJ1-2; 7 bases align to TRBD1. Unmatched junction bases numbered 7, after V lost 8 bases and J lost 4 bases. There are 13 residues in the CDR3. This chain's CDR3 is CASVRDSTYGYTF. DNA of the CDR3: TGTGCCAGCGTCCGGGACAGTACCTATGGCTACACCTTC.

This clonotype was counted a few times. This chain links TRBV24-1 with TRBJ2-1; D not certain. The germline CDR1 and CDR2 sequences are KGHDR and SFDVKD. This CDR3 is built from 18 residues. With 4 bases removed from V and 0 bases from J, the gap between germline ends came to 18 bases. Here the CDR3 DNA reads TGTGCCACCAGTGACCATCTGCCTTCGGAAAGCTCCTACAATGAGCAGTTCTTC. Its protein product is CATSDHLPSESSYNEQFF.

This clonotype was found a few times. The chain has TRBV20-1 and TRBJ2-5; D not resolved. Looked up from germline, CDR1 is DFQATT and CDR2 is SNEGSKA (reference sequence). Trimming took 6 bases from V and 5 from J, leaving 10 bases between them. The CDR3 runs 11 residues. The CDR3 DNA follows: TGCAGTGCGTCTGGTCGGGAGACCCAGTACTTC. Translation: CSASGRETQYF.

The CDR3 reads CASRLRGHTEAFF. CDR3 coding DNA: TGCGCCAGCAGGCTGAGGGGTCACACTGAAGCTTTCTTT. The rearrangement joins TRBV10-2 to TRBJ1-1; D might be TRBD1 (5 bases). This CDR3 spans 13 amino acids. CDR1 and CDR2 from the germline V gene are WSHSY and SAAADI. V gave up 6 bases and J gave up 3 bases, with 11 bases separating them.

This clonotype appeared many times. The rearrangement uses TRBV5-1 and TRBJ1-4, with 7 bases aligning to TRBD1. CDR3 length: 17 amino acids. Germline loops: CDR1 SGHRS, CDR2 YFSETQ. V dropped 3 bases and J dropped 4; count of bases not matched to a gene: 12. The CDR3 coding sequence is TGCGCCAGCAGCTCGGGACAGCCTAGAGTTAATAATGAAAAACTGTTTTTT. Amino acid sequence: CASSSGQPRVNNEKLFF.